The T cell receptor (beta chain) under discussion was sequenced for a study of T cell responses to AZD1222 COVID-19 vaccine. Whole-study findings and limits: The donors showed a predominance of white British ancestry and of females, with possible underestimation of clonal diversity.

Turning to this clone: The antigen is unknown.

Second-dose timings of about 4 or about 12 weeks were pooled. Produced via immunoSEQ multiplex PCR; TCRdb's table is partial and in-frame only. The sample consists of about 120,000 clones, more than 70% of them appearing once. Germline CDR1 and CDR2: MNHEY and SVGAGI. Unmatched junction bases numbered 8, after V lost 6 bases and J lost 5 bases. The CDR3 sequence is 15 residues long. The genes are TRBV6-5 and TRBJ2-5; 11 bases map to TRBD1. The sequence came from an adult who received the AZD1222 COVID-19 vaccine. Specimen: peripheral blood, collected 28 days after the second AZD1222 dose. CDR3 sequence: CASSRTGGEGETQYF. CDR3 DNA sequence: TGTGCCAGCAGCCGGACAGGGGGCGAGGGGGAGACCCAGTACTTC.